This TCR beta chain is from a study of control samples from healthy donors and cancer patients. Profiled with immunoSEQ multiplex PCR; TCRdb holds only in-frame clones, not every one. The sample shows more than 95,000 clones, about nine tenths of them seen only once. The V end lost 1 base, the J end lost 2 bases, and 11 bases lay between the germline ends. The CDR3 runs to 15 residues. In germline, CDR1 is KGHSH, CDR2 LQKENI. The V call is TRBV18, the J call TRBJ1-1, with unresolved D. Sequencing used blood. The receptor was derived from a man aged 35 to 55 in good health. CDR3 amino acids: CASSPRGGRNTEAFF. In nucleotides, the CDR3 is TGTGCCAGCTCACCACGTGGAGGACGAAACACTGAAGCTTTCTTT.